This TCR beta chain was captured in a study of lymphopenia after photon versus proton radiotherapy. Broader study findings: Post-nadir diversity loss with photons came from oligoclonal expansion, particularly CD8+ Temra cells. Photon-treated patients lost naive T cells and TCR diversity; proton-treated stayed stable. Authors raise, but do not show, better survival with proton therapy.

With respect to this clone: Its antigen is as yet unknown.

Generated by immunoSEQ multiplex PCR, the TCRdb table keeps only in-frame clones and is missing some. The profile covers roughly 42,000 clones, with 85% appearing a single time and 2.2% taken by the ten largest. Between the trimmed V and J ends, which lost 0 bases and 5 bases, there was a span of 5 bases. Germline V lookup: CDR1 SGHRS, CDR2 YFSETQ. The CDR3 runs to 12 residues. This chain links TRBV5-1 with TRBJ2-5; the D gene is possibly TRBD2 (5 bases). Here the sequenced sample was peripheral blood, taken from a patient treated with photon-based radiotherapy. The origin of this receptor is a man in his forties with gastric cancer. The CDR3, as DNA: TGCGCCAGCAGCTTGGCGGGGGAGACCCAGTACTTC. This codes for CASSLAGETQYF.